This TCR beta chain was recovered during a study of cytomegalovirus exposure and HLA in healthy donors. Overall study: In an earlier analysis, 117 million unique TCR beta sequences were found from about 179 million T cells. Study results and caveats: The study listed around 150 cytomegalovirus-associated TCR beta chains.

Primers included in the PCR were 60 Vbeta and 13 Jbeta primers. Profiling relied on immunoSEQ multiplex PCR, and the TCRdb table lists in-frame clones only, not all of them. The sample lists over 150,000 clones; under 90% were seen once. Comments on this clone: Antigen specificity is unknown.

Source material: PBMCs. The receptor was derived from a man younger than 35 in good health and CMV-seronegative.

CDR3: CASRTDRGSSYNSPLHF. Here the CDR3 DNA reads TGTGCCAGTAGGACCGACAGGGGTAGCTCCTATAATTCACCCCTCCACTTT. The chain links TRBV19 to TRBJ1-6, with 8 bases aligning to TRBD1. This CDR3 comprises 17 residues. CDR1 is LNHDA and CDR2 is SQIVND in the germline V gene (reference sequence). V gave up 6 bases and J gave up 0 bases; unmatched junction bases: 7.